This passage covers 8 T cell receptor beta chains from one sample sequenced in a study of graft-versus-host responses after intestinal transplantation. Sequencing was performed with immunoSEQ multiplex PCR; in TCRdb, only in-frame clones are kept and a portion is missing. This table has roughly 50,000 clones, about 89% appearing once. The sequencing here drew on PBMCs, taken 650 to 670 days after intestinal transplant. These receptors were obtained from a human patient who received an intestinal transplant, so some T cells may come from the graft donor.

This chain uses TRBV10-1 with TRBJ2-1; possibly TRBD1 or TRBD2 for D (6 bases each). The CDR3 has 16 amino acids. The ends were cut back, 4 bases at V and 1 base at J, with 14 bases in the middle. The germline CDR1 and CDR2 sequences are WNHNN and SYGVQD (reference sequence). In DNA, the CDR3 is TGCGCCAGCAGTGGTCCGGGGGCCAGGTCCTACAATGAGCAGTTCTTC. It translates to CASSGPGARSYNEQFF.

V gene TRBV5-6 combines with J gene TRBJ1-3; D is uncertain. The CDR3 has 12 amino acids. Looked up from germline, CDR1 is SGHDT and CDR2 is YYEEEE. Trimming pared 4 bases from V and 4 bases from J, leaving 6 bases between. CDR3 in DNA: TGTGCCAGCAGCCAAACAGGAAACACCATATATTTT. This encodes CASSQTGNTIYF.

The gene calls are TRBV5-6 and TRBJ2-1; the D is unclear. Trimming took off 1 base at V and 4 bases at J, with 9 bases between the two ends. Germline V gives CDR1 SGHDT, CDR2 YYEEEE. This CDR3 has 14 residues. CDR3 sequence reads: CASSLPQTYNEQFF. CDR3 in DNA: TGTGCCAGCAGCTTGCCTCAGACTTACAATGAGCAGTTCTTC. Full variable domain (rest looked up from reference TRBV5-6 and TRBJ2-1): DAGVTQSPTHLIKTRGQQVTLRCSPKSGHDTVSWYQQALGQGPQFIFQYYEEEERQRGNFPDRFSGHQFPNYSSELNVNALLLGDSALYLCASSLPQTYNEQFFGPGTRLTVL.

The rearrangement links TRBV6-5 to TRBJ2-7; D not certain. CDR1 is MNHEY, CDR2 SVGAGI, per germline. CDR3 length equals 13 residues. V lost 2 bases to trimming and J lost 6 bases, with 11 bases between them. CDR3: CASSYAVNIEQYF. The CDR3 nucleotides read TGTGCCAGCAGTTACGCTGTGAATATCGAGCAGTACTTC.

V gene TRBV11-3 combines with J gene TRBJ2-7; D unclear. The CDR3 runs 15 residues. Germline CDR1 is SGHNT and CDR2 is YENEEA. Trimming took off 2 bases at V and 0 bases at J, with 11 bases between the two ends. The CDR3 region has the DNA TGTGCCAGCAGCTTATATCCAGCGAGCTCCTACGAGCAGTACTTC. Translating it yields CASSLYPASSYEQYF.

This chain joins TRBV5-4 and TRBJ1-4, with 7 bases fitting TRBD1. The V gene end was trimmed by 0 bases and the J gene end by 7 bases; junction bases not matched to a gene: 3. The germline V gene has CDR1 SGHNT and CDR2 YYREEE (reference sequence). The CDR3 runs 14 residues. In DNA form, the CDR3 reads TGTGCCAGCAGCTTGGCAGGGGGGGCTGAAAAACTGTTTTTT. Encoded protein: CASSLAGGAEKLFF. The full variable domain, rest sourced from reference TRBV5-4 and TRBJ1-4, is ETGVTQSPTHLIKTRGQQVTLRCSSQSGHNTVSWYQQALGQGPQFIFQYYREEENGRGNFPPRFSGLQFPNYSSELNVNALELDDSALYLCASSLAGGAEKLFFGSGTQLSVL.

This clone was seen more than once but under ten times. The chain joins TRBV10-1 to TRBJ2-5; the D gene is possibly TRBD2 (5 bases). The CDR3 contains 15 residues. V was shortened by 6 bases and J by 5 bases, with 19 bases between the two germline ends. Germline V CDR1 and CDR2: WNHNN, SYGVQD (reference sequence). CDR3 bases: TGCGCCAGCAGGGGGTCTGGAGATGCGGGTGAGACCCAGTACTTC. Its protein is CASRGSGDAGETQYF.

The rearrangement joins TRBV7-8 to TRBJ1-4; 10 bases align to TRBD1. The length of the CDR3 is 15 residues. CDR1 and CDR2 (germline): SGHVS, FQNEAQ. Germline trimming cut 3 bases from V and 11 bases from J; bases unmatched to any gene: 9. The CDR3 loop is CASSLSSATGGKLFF. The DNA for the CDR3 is TGTGCCAGCAGCTTGAGCAGCGCGACAGGGGGCAAACTGTTTTTT.